This T cell receptor (beta chain) was identified in a study of blood T cell repertoires in COVID-19. Study information: Samples representing acute and convalescent COVID-19 were sourced from the United States, Italy and Spain.

The authors' processing: Reference gene primer amplification gave estimated nucleated cell counts. Some clones are missing from TCRdb's copy, which holds only in-frame ones; the method was immunoSEQ multiplex PCR. That table supplies the V and J calls and clone size; D and trimming were determined from the DNA. The table shows about 350,000 clones, with 88% occurring only once. The participants were between roughly 18 and 100 years old and came from about two dozen US areas. CDR1 and CDR2 from the germline V gene are MDHEN and SYDVKM. The J segment lost 9 bases and the V segment lost 3 bases, leaving 20 bases of the junction unmatched. The CDR3 sequence is 20 residues long.

Material for sequencing was PBMCs or T cells enriched from blood (not recorded which). This chain links TRBV28 with TRBJ2-1, with TRBD2 matching 13 bases. The receptor was derived from a woman in her twenties or thirties who had been exposed to COVID-19. The chain's CDR3 is CASSLGLAGMWGNTDLEQFF. CDR3 nucleotide sequence: TGTGCCAGCAGTTTGGGACTAGCGGGAATGTGGGGCAACACAGACCTTGAGCAGTTCTTC.